This T cell receptor beta chain was retrieved from a study of control samples from healthy donors and cancer patients. This CDR3 has 13 residues. Trimming took off 6 bases at V and 5 bases at J, with 13 bases between the two ends. The germline V gene encodes CDR1 GTSNPN and CDR2 SVGIG (reference sequence). This table comes from immunoSEQ multiplex PCR, and its TCRdb copy is limited to in-frame clones, with some not included. Of around 180,000 clones in the sample, about 86% were seen once. The genes are TRBV30 and TRBJ2-2; D might be TRBD1 (6 bases). Sequenced: blood. This receptor was identified in a young woman in good health. The CDR3, as DNA: TGTGCCTGCAGGGGTTTCGCGACCGGGGAGCTGTTTTTT. This codes for CACRGFATGELFF.